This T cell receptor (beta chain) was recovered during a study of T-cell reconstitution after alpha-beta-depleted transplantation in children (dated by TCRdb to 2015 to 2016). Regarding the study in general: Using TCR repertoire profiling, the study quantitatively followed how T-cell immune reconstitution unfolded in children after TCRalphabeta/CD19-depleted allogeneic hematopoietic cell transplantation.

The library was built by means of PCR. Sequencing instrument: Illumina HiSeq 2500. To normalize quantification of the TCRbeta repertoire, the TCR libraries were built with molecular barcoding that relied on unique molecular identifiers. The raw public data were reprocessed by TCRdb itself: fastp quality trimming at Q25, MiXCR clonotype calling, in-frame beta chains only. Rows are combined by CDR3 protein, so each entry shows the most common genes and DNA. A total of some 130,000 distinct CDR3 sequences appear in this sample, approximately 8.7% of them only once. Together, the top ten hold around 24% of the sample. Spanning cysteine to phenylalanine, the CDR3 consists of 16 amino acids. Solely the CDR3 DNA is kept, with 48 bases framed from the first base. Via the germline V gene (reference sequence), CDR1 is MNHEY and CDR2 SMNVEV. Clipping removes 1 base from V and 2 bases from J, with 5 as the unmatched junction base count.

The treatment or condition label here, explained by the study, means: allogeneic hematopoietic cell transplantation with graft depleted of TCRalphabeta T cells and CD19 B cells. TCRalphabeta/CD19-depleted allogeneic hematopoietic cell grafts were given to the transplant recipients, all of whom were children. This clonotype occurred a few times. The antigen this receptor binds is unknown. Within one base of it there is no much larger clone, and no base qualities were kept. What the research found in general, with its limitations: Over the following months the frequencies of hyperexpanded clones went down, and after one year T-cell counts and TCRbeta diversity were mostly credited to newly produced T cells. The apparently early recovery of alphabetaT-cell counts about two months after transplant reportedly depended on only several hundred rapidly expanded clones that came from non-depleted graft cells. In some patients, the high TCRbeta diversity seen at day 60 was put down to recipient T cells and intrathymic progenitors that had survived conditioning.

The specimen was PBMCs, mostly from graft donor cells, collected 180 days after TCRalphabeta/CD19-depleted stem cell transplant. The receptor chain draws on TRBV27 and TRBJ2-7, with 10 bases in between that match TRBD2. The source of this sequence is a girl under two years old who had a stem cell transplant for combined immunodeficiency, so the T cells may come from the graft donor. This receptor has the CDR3 CASSLFGLAATYEQYF. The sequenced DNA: TGTGCCAGCAGTTTATTCGGACTAGCGGCCACCTACGAGCAGTACTTC.